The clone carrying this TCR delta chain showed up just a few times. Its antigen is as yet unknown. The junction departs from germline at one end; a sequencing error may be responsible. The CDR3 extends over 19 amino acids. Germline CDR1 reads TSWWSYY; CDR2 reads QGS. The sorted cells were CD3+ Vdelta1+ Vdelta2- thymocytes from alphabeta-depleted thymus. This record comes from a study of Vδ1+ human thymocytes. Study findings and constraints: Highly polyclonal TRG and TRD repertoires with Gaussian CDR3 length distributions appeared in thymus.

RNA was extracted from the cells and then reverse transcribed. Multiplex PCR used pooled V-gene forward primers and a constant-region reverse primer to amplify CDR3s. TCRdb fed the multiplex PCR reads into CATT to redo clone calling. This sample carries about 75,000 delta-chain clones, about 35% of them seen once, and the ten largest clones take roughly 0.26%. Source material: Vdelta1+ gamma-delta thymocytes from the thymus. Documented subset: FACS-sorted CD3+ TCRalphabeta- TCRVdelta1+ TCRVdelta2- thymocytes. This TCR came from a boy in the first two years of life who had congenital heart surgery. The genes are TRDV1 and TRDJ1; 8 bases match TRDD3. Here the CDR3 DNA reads TGTGCTCTTGGGAAGGCCTATTCTATCACTGGGGGTCTCCCTTATAAACTCATCTTC. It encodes CALGKAYSITGGLPYKLIF.